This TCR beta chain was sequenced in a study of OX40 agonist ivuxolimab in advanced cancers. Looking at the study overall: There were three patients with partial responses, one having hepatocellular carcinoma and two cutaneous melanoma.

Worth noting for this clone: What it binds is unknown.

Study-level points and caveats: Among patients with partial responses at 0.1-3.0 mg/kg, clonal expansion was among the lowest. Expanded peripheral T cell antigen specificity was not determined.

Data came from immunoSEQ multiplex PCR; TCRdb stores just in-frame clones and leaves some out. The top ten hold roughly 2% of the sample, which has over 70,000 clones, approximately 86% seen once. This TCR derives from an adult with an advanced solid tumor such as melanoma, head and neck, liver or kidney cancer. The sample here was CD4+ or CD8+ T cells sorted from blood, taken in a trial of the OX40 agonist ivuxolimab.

CDR3 in DNA: TGTGCCAGCAGTTACGGTCGTGGGCTGTACGAGCAGTACTTC. Translated: CASSYGRGLYEQYF. This chain uses TRBV6-6 with TRBJ2-7; no clear D. Trimming cost V 2 bases and J 4 bases, with 12 bases left between them. The CDR3 runs 14 residues. In germline, CDR1 is MNHNY, CDR2 SVGAGI (reference sequence).